This TCR beta chain stems from a study of blood T cells in healthy people across ages. PCR was performed a second time for 7 to 11 cycles using a sample-barcoded 5' primer and a J-beta primer mix. TCRdb used MiXCR to reprocess the 5' RACE reads, holding one entry per CDR3 protein. The table records roughly 790,000 distinct CDR3 sequences, 40% to 45% of them present only once. V gave up 1 base and J gave up 9 bases, with 16 bases separating them. CDR3 length: 15 residues. Germline CDR1 reads LGHNA; CDR2 reads YNFKEQ. The V and J genes are TRBV4-2 and TRBJ2-1, with D unclear. Sequences were obtained from blood. The source is a woman aged 55-75 years in good health. The chain's CDR3 is CASSQGLVGYSEQFF. CDR3 coding DNA: TGTGCCAGCAGCCAAGGGCTAGTGGGTTACTCTGAGCAGTTCTTC.